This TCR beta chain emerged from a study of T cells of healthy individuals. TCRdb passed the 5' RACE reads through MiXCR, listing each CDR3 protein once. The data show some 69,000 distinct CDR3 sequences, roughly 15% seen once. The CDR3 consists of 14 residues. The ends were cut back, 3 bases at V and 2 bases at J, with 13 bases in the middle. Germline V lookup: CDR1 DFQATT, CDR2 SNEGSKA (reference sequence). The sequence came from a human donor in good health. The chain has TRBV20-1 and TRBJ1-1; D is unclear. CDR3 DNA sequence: TGCAGTGCTAGCTGGGGAGGATCCAACACTGAAGCTTTCTTT. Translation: CSASWGGSNTEAFF.